This T cell receptor (beta chain) appears in the sequencing data of a study of blood T cell repertoires in COVID-19. Background on the study: The United States, Italy and Spain provided the acute and convalescent COVID-19 samples. Nucleic acid was either cDNA or gDNA, and it came from T cells, B-cell-depleted T cells, or PBMCs.

Under the authors' procedure: Estimation of nucleated cell counts was performed using reference gene primer amplification. TCRdb keeps only in-frame clones here, not all; method: immunoSEQ multiplex PCR. D and trimming come from the DNA, and the V and J calls and clone size come from that table. The sample includes just over 95,000 clones, 82% seen only once; the top ten take 18%. The V gene lost 5 bases and the J gene lost 3 bases, with 17 bases spanning the gap. This CDR3 is built from 15 residues. Germline V lookup: CDR1 MDHEN, CDR2 SYDVKM. The sequenced material came from peripheral blood. The chain is built from TRBV28 and TRBJ2-7; a possible D gene is TRBD2 (6 bases). The TCR was taken from a man at least 80 years old with acute or convalescent COVID-19. The CDR3 protein is CASSTSSGSRYEQYF. In nucleotides, the CDR3 is TGTGCCAGCAGTACTAGCTCCGGTTCCCGCTACGAGCAGTACTTC.